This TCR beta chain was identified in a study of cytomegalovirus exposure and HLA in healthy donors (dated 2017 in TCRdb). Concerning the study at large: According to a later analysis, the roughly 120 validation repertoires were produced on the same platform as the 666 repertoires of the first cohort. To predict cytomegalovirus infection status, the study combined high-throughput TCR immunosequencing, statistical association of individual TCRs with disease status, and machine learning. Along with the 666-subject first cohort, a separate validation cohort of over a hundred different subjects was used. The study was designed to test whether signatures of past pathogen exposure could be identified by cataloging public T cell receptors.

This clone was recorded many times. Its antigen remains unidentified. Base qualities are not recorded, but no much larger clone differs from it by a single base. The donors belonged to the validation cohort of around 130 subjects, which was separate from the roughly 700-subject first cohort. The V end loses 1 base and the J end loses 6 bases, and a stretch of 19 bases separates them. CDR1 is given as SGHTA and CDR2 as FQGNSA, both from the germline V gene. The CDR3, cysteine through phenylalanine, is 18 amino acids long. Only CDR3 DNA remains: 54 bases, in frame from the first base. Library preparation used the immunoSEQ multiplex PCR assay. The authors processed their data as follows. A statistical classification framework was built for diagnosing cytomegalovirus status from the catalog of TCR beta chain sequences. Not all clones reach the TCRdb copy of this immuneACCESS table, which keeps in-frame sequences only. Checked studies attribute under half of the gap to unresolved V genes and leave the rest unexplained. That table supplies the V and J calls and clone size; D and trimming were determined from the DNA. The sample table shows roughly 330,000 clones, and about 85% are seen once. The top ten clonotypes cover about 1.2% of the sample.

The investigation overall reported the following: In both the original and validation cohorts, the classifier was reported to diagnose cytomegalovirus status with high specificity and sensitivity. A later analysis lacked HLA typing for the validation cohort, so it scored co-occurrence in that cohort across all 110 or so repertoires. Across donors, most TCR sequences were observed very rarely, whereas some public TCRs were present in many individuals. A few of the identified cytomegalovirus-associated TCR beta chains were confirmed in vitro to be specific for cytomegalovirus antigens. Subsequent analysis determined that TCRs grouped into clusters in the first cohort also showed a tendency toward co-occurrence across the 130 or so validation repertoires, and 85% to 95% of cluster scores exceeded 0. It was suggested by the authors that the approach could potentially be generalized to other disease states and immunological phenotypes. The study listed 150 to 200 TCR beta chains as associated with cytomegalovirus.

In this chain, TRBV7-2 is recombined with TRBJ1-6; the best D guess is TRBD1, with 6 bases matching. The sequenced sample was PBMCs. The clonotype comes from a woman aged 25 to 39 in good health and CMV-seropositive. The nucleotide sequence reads TGTGCCAGCAGCTTAGAGGATCGGGGATACAGGGTTAATTCACCCCTCCACTTT. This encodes CASSLEDRGYRVNSPLHF.